The 23 T cell receptor beta chains below were found in one sample sequenced in a study of blood T cells in healthy people across ages. Sample-barcoded 5' priming and a J-beta primer mix drove a second PCR of 7 to 11 cycles. One entry per CDR3 protein results from TCRdb running MiXCR on the 5' RACE reads. The data show 800,000 to 900,000 distinct CDR3 sequences, around 62% seen once. Sequences were obtained from blood. These receptors all stem from a man younger than 45 in good health.

In this sample, this clonotype turned up a few times. The gene calls are TRBV12-3 or TRBV12-4 and TRBJ1-1; 8 positions match TRBD1. V shed 5 bases and J 1 base; nucleotides not matched to a gene: 6. This CDR3 is 15 amino acids long. In nucleotides, the CDR3 is TGTGCCAGCAGTCGCAACAGGGGGAGGAACACTGAAGCTTTCTTT. It translates to CASSRNRGRNTEAFF.

As concerns this clonotype: At one boundary the junction diverges from the germline segment, which might be a read error. The chain carries TRBV20-1 and TRBJ2-3; perhaps D is TRBD1 or TRBD2 (5 bases each). This CDR3 region has 14 residues. Germline V gene sequence: CDR1 DFQATT, CDR2 SNEGSKA (reference sequence). The DNA for the CDR3 is TGCAGTGCCAAGGGGCAGGGAGAGGCAGATACACAGTATTTT. Protein product: CSAKGQGEADTQYF.

The V call is TRBV5-1, the J call TRBJ2-1; D not resolved. V lost 1 base and J lost 10, with 9 bases in between. From germline, CDR1 is SGHRS and CDR2 YFSETQ. CDR3 length: 12 residues. CDR3 residues: CASSLPEIEQFF. The CDR3 coding sequence is TGCGCCAGCAGCTTGCCAGAAATAGAGCAGTTCTTC.

This chain joins TRBV6-1 and TRBJ2-5, with 12 bases lining up with TRBD2. The tail of the sequence fits TRBJ2-7 better, so the J call may be wrong. The CDR3 loop spans 17 amino acids. Germline loops: CDR1 MNHNS, CDR2 SASEGT. CDR3 sequence reads: CASRKPTSGGQSYEQYF. Written as DNA, the CDR3 is TGTGCCAGCAGAAAACCCACTAGCGGGGGGCAGTCCTACGAGCAGTACTTC.

The chain joins TRBV6-1 to TRBJ2-3, with 12 bases that match TRBD1. J lost 5 bases, V lost 6 bases, and 6 bases had no gene match. Germline V gene lookup returns CDR1 MNHNS and CDR2 SASEGT. The CDR3 is made up of 15 amino acids. CDR3 in amino acids: CASSAGQGAGDTQYF. The CDR3, as DNA: TGTGCCAGCAGCGCGGGACAGGGGGCGGGAGATACGCAGTATTTT.

The CDR3 region has the DNA TGTGCCAGCAGACGACTAGCGGGGCTGAAAAACATTCAGTACTTC. This translates into CASRRLAGLKNIQYF. The rearrangement joins TRBV6-6 to TRBJ2-4, with TRBD2 matching over 11 bases. The V segment lost 6 bases and the J segment 4 bases; nucleotides outside the gene matches: 5. There are 15 residues in the CDR3. The germline gives CDR1 MNHNY, CDR2 SVGAGI (reference sequence).

V gene TRBV25-1 combines with J gene TRBJ2-5, with D hard to call. The CDR3 extends over 16 amino acids. The germline gives CDR1 MGHDK, CDR2 SYGVNS. The germline V and J ends were trimmed by 4 bases and 5 bases, with 20 bases remaining between them. The CDR3 coding sequence is TGTGCCAGCAGTGGGCCCTACAGTTACGTCGGGGAGACCCAGTACTTC. Translated, it gives CASSGPYSYVGETQYF.

The genes are TRBV29-1 and TRBJ2-7, with D possibly called TRBD1 or TRBD2 (5 bases each). CDR1 is SQVTM, CDR2 ANQGSEA, per germline. Trimming pared 5 bases from V and 3 bases from J, leaving 11 bases between. The CDR3 runs to 12 residues. Here the CDR3 DNA reads TGCAGCGTTTTTGGGGGATACTACGAGCAGTACTTC. Protein product: CSVFGGYYEQYF.

This clonotype turned up a few times. CDR3 DNA sequence: TGTGCCAGCAGCTCATTAGCGGGGGCGAGTAGCTCCTACAATGAGCAGTTCTTC. Protein: CASSSLAGASSSYNEQFF. This chain joins TRBV7-7 and TRBJ2-1, with 9 positions matching TRBD2. This CDR3 has 18 residues. V lost 4 bases to trimming and J lost 0 bases; unmatched junction nucleotides: 10. CDR1 and CDR2 (germline): SSHAT, FNYEAQ (reference sequence).

The V and J genes are TRBV6-2 or TRBV6-3 and TRBJ2-3; D gene ambiguous. V shed 6 bases and J shed 2 bases, with 15 bases lying between them. Germline V gene data show CDR1 as MNHEY and CDR2 as SVGEGT. The CDR3 length is 15 residues. CDR3 DNA sequence: TGTGCCAGCAGATTCAGATCCCCATTCACAGATACGCAGTATTTT. Its protein product is CASRFRSPFTDTQYF.

The rearrangement joins TRBV4-1 to TRBJ2-7; TRBD2 matches 10 bases. After removal of 3 bases from V and 0 bases from J, the junction contained 8 bases not matched to a gene. CDR3 length equals 17 residues. Looked up from germline, CDR1 is MGHRA and CDR2 is YSYEKL. CDR3: CASSHLIAGGYSYEQYF. As DNA, the CDR3 is TGCGCCAGCAGCCACCTGATAGCGGGGGGCTACTCCTACGAGCAGTACTTC.

The gene calls are TRBV4-2 and TRBJ2-1, with 10 bases aligning to TRBD2. Germline V gives CDR1 LGHNA, CDR2 YNFKEQ. V shed 1 base and J 0 bases; nucleotides not matched to a gene: 9. The CDR3 runs to 19 residues. The chain's CDR3 is CASSQVPELAGNSYNEQFF. CDR3 coding DNA: TGTGCCAGCAGCCAAGTTCCGGAACTAGCGGGGAACTCCTACAATGAGCAGTTCTTC.

This chain connects TRBV4-2 to TRBJ2-7; TRBD1 might be the D (6 bases). Germline CDR1 LGHNA, CDR2 YNFKEQ. This CDR3 region has 15 residues. The V end was cut by 1 base, the J end by 4 bases, with 14 bases between. The CDR3: CASSQGPGQLYEQYF. DNA for the CDR3: TGTGCCAGCAGCCAAGGTCCCGGACAGCTTTACGAGCAGTACTTC.

The chain's CDR3 is CASSPARATYEQYF. CDR3 bases: TGTGCCAGCAGCCCCGCACGGGCTACCTACGAGCAGTACTTC. The V and J genes are TRBV7-2 and TRBJ2-7; D unclear. From germline, CDR1 is SGHTA and CDR2 FQGNSA. V lost 5 bases and J 2 bases, leaving 13 bases between the germline ends. The CDR3 has 14 residues.

J is TRBJ2-4 and V is TRBV15; TRBD1 matches 8 bases. V dropped 2 bases and J dropped 13; count of bases not matched to a gene: 13. This CDR3 region has 15 residues. CDR1 and CDR2 from the germline V gene are LNHNV and YYDKDF (reference sequence). In DNA, the CDR3 is TGTGCCACCAGCAGATTCCCGGGACAGGCCCAATGGCAGTACTTC. This gives the protein CATSRFPGQAQWQYF.

This clonotype was picked up a small number of times. The V call is TRBV29-1, the J call TRBJ2-3; 9 nucleotides align to TRBD2. V was pared by 8 bases and J by 3 bases, with 9 bases of the junction left unmatched. Germline loops: CDR1 SQVTM, CDR2 ANQGSEA. This CDR3 region has 14 residues. The CDR3 spells CSPRVAGETDTQYF. DNA of the CDR3: TGCAGCCCCAGGGTAGCGGGGGAAACAGATACGCAGTATTTT.

As for this clonotype: A read error may account for a junction end that differs from germline. The V call is TRBV5-1, the J call TRBJ2-1; D is uncertain. This CDR3 has 16 residues. The germline CDR1 and CDR2 sequences are SGHRS and YFSETQ. CDR3 nucleotide sequence: TGCGCTAGCAGCTTGTATGTGGCAGGCGGATTCAATGAGCAGTTCTTC. This codes for CASSLYVAGGFNEQFF.

This clonotype has only a few counts. The V gene is TRBV6-2 or TRBV6-3, the J gene TRBJ1-2; TRBD1 matches 7 bases. Germline V gene lookup returns CDR1 MNHEY and CDR2 SVGEGT. The CDR3 consists of 12 residues. Germline trimming cut 6 bases from V and 4 bases from J; bases unmatched to any gene: 2. CDR3 sequence: CASRDRIYGYTF. Written as DNA, the CDR3 is TGTGCCAGCAGGGACAGGATCTATGGCTACACCTTC.

This chain's CDR3 is CSVDGLALGTQYF. The CDR3 nucleotides are TGCAGCGTCGACGGACTAGCTCTAGGTACGCAGTATTTT. The gene calls are TRBV29-1 and TRBJ2-3; TRBD2 aligns across 8 bases. The CDR3 totals 13 residues. Looked up from germline, CDR1 is SQVTM and CDR2 is ANQGSEA. The V and J ends lost 6 bases and 8 bases, in that order; junction bases with no gene match: 10.

The chain has TRBV20-1 and TRBJ2-5; 8 bases are a match to TRBD2. Germline V gene lookup returns CDR1 DFQATT and CDR2 SNEGSKA (reference sequence). V trimming: 3 bases; J trimming: 4 bases; junction bases outside the gene matches: 16. CDR3 length: 17 residues. The CDR3 DNA follows: TGCAGTGCTAGTGGTGGTAGCGGGGAACTTTTGGGAGAGACCCAGTACTTC. This codes for CSASGGSGELLGETQYF.

The rearrangement uses TRBV10-3 and TRBJ2-7; no clear D. This CDR3 is 12 amino acids long. Trimming cost V 3 bases and J 4 bases, with 7 bases left between them. Germline-derived CDR1 and CDR2 are ENHRY and SYGVKD. As DNA, the CDR3 is TGTGCCATCAGTGAAGGTCAATACGAGCAGTACTTC. It yields the protein CAISEGQYEQYF.

This chain uses TRBV6-2 or TRBV6-3 with TRBJ2-1; 11 nucleotides match TRBD1. CDR1 is MNHEY and CDR2 is SVGEGT in the germline V gene. The CDR3 sequence is 13 residues long. J lost 15 bases, V lost 7 bases, and 11 bases had no gene match. The CDR3 nucleotides are TGTGCCAGCACTCCCACGGGACAGGGGGTCGGGTTCTTC. Protein sequence: CASTPTGQGVGFF.

This sequence joins TRBV5-1 and TRBJ1-5; D perhaps matches TRBD1 (6 bases). The V gene's germline CDR1 is SGHRS and CDR2 YFSETQ. The CDR3 loop spans 16 amino acids. V was trimmed by 0 bases and J by 2 bases, leaving 12 bases between them. This CDR3 is CASSLEGDFRNQPQHF. The CDR3 bases are TGCGCCAGCAGCTTGGAGGGGGACTTTCGCAATCAGCCCCAGCATTTT.